These T cell receptor beta chains were read from a single sample in a study of blood T cell repertoires in COVID-19. Assay used: immunoSEQ multiplex PCR; TCRdb lists only in-frame clones, some missing. Of hundreds of thousands of clones in the sample, roughly 85% were seen once. The sequenced sample consisted of PBMCs or T cells enriched from blood (not recorded which). These receptors were taken from a man in his forties who had been exposed to COVID-19. Both conserved end residues are part of each CDR3. A D gene is named only where the DNA matches it firmly. For some rows the clone size is stated as once, few or many, or as a class when expanded; others skip it.

d_call	clone_size	j_call	v_call	cdr3_aa	cdr3_nt
TRBD2	NA	TRBJ2-1	TRBV28	CASGLDSAGGQGYNEQFF	TGTGCCAGCGGACTTGATTCGGCGGGAGGGCAGGGATACAATGAGCAGTTCTTC
NA	few	TRBJ2-5	TRBV6-5	CASRDRETQYF	TGTGCCAGCAGGGACAGAGAGACCCAGTACTTC
NA	NA	TRBJ1-1	TRBV18	CASSEHGGVNTEAFF	TGTGCCAGCTCTGAACACGGAGGGGTTAACACTGAAGCTTTCTTT
NA	NA	TRBJ2-7	TRBV7-9	CASSSRQRAYEQYF	TGTGCCAGCAGCTCCAGACAGAGAGCATACGAGCAGTACTTC
NA	few	TRBJ1-2	TRBV6-2/TRBV6-3	CASSREVDGGRYYGYTF	TGTGCCAGCAGTCGTGAGGTCGACGGGGGGCGATACTATGGCTACACCTTC
TRBD2	NA	TRBJ2-5	TRBV27	CASSYRTSGTYQETQYF	TGTGCCAGCAGTTATAGGACTAGCGGGACGTACCAAGAGACCCAGTACTTC
NA	NA	TRBJ2-7	TRBV5-8	CASSLAGLYYEQYF	TGTGCCAGCAGCTTGGCGGGACTCTACTACGAGCAGTACTTC
TRBD2	NA	TRBJ2-3	TRBV4-1	CASSQLAGYPQGGQYF	TGCGCCAGCAGCCAATTAGCGGGATACCCGCAAGGGGGGCAGTATTTT
TRBD1	NA	TRBJ1-2	TRBV6-6	CASSPGQGNFGNYGYTF	TGTGCCAGCAGTCCGGGACAGGGTAATTTCGGTAACTATGGCTACACCTTC
NA	NA	TRBJ1-1	TRBV30	CAWSGVQVVTEAFF	TGTGCCTGGAGTGGGGTCCAGGTCGTTACTGAAGCTTTCTTT
NA	NA	TRBJ2-2	TRBV12-3/TRBV12-4	CASRGQSTGELFF	TGTGCCAGCAGGGGACAAAGCACCGGGGAGCTGTTTTTT
NA	NA	TRBJ2-7	TRBV14	CASSPRSYPYEQYF	TGTGCCAGCAGCCCCAGGTCTTACCCCTACGAGCAGTACTTC
TRBD1	few	TRBJ1-2	TRBV27	CASSGLGQGFSGYTF	TGTGCCAGCAGTGGGTTGGGACAGGGATTTTCTGGCTACACCTTC
NA	NA	TRBJ1-2	TRBV5-4	CASTRWGRTWGYTF	TGTGCCAGCACCCGGTGGGGCAGGACCTGGGGCTACACCTTC
NA	NA	TRBJ1-2	TRBV18	CASSPETGPGYTF	TGTGCCAGCTCACCGGAAACAGGGCCTGGCTACACCTTC
NA	NA	TRBJ1-5	TRBV6-4	CASSDDRFFQPQHF	TGTGCCAGCAGTGATGACAGGTTCTTTCAGCCCCAGCATTTT
NA	NA	TRBJ2-5	TRBV6-5	CASSRQGGETQYF	TGTGCCAGCAGCAGACAGGGAGGAGAGACCCAGTACTTC
NA	NA	TRBJ2-1	TRBV19	CASSPGSANIDEQFF	TGTGCCAGTAGCCCGGGGAGTGCGAATATTGATGAGCAGTTCTTC
NA	NA	TRBJ2-2	TRBV29-1	CSVSRDGGELFF	TGCAGCGTTTCAAGAGATGGCGGGGAGCTGTTTTTT
NA	NA	TRBJ2-4	TRBV7-9	CASVLVGGNIQYF	TGTGCCAGCGTACTGGTTGGTGGAAACATTCAGTACTTC
TRBD1	NA	TRBJ1-2	TRBV12-3/TRBV12-4	CATGGQAPLDYTF	TGTGCCACCGGGGGACAGGCCCCTCTCGACTACACCTTC
TRBD1	few	TRBJ1-6	TRBV5-6	CASSLVRDRNSPLHF	TGTGCCAGCAGCTTGGTTCGGGACAGGAATTCACCCCTCCACTTT
NA	NA	TRBJ2-1	TRBV4-1	CASSPRSGGLLSSYNEQFF	TGCGCCAGCAGCCCGAGGAGTGGGGGACTGTTGAGCTCCTACAATGAGCAGTTCTTC
NA	few	TRBJ1-1	TRBV7-6	CASSLDSTEAFF	TGTGCCAGCAGCCTTGACAGCACTGAAGCTTTCTTT
TRBD1	NA	TRBJ1-4	TRBV25-1	CASSEGTASTNEKLFF	TGTGCCAGCAGTGAGGGGACAGCTTCAACTAATGAAAAACTGTTTTTT
NA	NA	TRBJ1-5	TRBV18	CASSPYGGPNQPQHF	TGTGCCAGCTCACCATACGGGGGGCCCAATCAGCCCCAGCATTTT
NA	once	TRBJ2-7	TRBV19	CASRTENSYEQYF	TGTGCCAGTCGGACAGAAAATTCCTACGAGCAGTACTTC
TRBD1	NA	TRBJ1-1	TRBV3-1/TRBV3-2	CASSQDLRGGQGQAAFF	TGTGCCAGCAGCCAAGATCTTAGGGGCGGACAGGGCCAGGCAGCTTTCTTT
TRBD2	NA	TRBJ2-1	TRBV11-3	CASSLGLAGGNEQFF	TGTGCCAGCAGCTTAGGCTTAGCGGGAGGCAATGAGCAGTTCTTC
TRBD2	NA	TRBJ2-7	TRBV5-1	CASSLAGRSYEQYF	TGCGCCAGCAGCTTAGCGGGGAGGAGTTACGAGCAGTACTTC
TRBD1	NA	TRBJ2-7	TRBV6-2/TRBV6-3	CASSFGLLGGWEYF	TGTGCCAGCAGTTTTGGCTTGTTAGGGGGCTGGGAGTACTTC
NA	NA	TRBJ2-3	TRBV30	CAWSQSDTQYF	TGTGCCTGGAGTCAGTCAGATACGCAGTATTTT
NA	NA	TRBJ2-2	TRBV5-1	CASSSSVSGELFF	TGCGCCAGCAGCTCCTCGGTTTCCGGGGAGCTGTTTTTT
TRBD1	NA	TRBJ2-5	TRBV5-8	CASSATGTGGVRGTQYF	TGTGCCAGCAGCGCCACCGGGACAGGGGGTGTTAGAGGGACCCAGTACTTC
NA	once	TRBJ1-1	TRBV9	CASSVTVENTEAFF	TGTGCCAGCAGCGTAACGGTAGAGAACACTGAAGCTTTCTTT
NA	NA	TRBJ1-6	TRBV19	CASTPRGSISYNSPLHF	TGTGCCAGTACCCCGCGGGGGAGTATCTCCTATAATTCACCCCTCCACTTT
NA	few	TRBJ1-6	TRBV30	CAWSLGVSPLHF	TGTGCCTGGAGTCTAGGTGTTTCACCCCTCCACTTT
NA	NA	TRBJ2-5	TRBV19	CASSPPGETQYF	TGTGCCAGTAGTCCTCCCGGGGAGACCCAGTACTTC
TRBD2	NA	TRBJ2-1	TRBV5-1	CASKSGSAYNEQFF	TGCGCCAGCAAAAGCGGGAGCGCCTACAATGAGCAGTTCTTC
NA	NA	TRBJ2-5	TRBV9	CASSVGAEQGLMWRETQYF	TGTGCCAGCAGCGTAGGGGCAGAGCAGGGATTGATGTGGCGGGAGACCCAGTACTTC
NA	NA	TRBJ2-7	TRBV2	CASSSRGLPTGEQYF	TGTGCCAGCAGTTCCCGAGGGTTACCGACTGGCGAGCAGTACTTC
NA	NA	TRBJ1-3	TRBV6-5	CASGLRAAAGNTIYF	TGTGCCAGCGGTCTGCGGGCTGCCGCTGGAAACACCATATATTTT
TRBD2	NA	TRBJ2-3	TRBV5-1	CASSLNSGIADTQYF	TGCGCCAGCAGCCTGAATAGCGGGATCGCAGATACGCAGTATTTT
NA	NA	TRBJ1-2	TRBV6-5	CASSYNGYGYTF	TGTGCCAGCAGTTACAACGGTTATGGCTACACCTTC
NA	NA	TRBJ2-3	TRBV5-4	CASSLALTSTDTQYF	TGTGCCAGCAGCCTAGCACTCACTAGCACAGATACGCAGTATTTT
TRBD1	NA	TRBJ2-3	TRBV6-5	CASSRNRGEADTQYF	TGTGCCAGCAGTAGAAACAGGGGAGAGGCAGATACGCAGTATTTT
TRBD2	NA	TRBJ2-1	TRBV6-4	CASSSGLADNEQFF	TGTGCCAGCAGTTCAGGACTAGCGGACAATGAGCAGTTCTTC
TRBD2	NA	TRBJ2-1	TRBV24-1	CATSDRRTSGKAINEQFF	TGTGCCACCAGTGATCGTCGGACTAGCGGGAAAGCCATCAATGAGCAGTTCTTC
TRBD2	NA	TRBJ2-7	TRBV7-9	CASSPPTSPEQYF	TGTGCCAGCAGCCCTCCGACTAGCCCCGAGCAGTACTTC